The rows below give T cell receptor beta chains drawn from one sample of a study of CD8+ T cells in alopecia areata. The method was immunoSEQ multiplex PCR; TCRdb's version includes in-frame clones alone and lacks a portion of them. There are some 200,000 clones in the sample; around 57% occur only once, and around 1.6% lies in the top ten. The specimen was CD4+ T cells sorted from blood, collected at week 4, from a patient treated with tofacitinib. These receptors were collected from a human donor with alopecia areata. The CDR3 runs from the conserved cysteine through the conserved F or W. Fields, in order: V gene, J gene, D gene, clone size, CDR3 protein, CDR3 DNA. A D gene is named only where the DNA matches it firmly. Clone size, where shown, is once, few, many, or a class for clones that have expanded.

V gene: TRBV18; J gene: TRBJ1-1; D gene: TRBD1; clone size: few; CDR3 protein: CASSEGAVNTEAFF; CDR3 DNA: TGTGCCAGCTCTGAGGGGGCCGTGAACACTGAAGCTTTCTTT
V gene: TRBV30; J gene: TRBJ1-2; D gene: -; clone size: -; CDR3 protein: CAWSVIGTNYGYTF; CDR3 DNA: TGTGCCTGGAGTGTAATTGGGACCAACTATGGCTACACCTTC
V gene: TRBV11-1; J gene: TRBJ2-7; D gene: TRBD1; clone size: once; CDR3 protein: CASSYTGAYEQYF; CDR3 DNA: TGTGCCAGCAGCTATACAGGGGCCTACGAGCAGTACTTC
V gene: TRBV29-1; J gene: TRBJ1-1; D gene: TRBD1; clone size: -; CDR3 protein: CSVGYRGQMNTEAFF; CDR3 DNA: TGCAGCGTTGGATACAGGGGCCAGATGAACACTGAAGCTTTCTTT
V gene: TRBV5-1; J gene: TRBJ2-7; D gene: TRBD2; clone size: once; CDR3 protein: CASSSSGEPYEQYF; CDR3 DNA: TGCGCCAGCAGCTCCAGCGGGGAACCCTACGAGCAGTACTTC
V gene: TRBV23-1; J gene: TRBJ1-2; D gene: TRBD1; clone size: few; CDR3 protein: CASNQGGALNYGYTF; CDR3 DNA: TGCGCCAGCAACCAGGGGGGGGCATTGAACTATGGCTACACCTTC
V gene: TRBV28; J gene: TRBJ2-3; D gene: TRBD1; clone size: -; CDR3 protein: CASNLWDRSTDTQYF; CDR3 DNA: TGTGCCAGCAATTTATGGGACAGGAGCACAGATACGCAGTATTTT
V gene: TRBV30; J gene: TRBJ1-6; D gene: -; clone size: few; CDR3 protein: CAWSEDSGKNSPLHF; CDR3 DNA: TGTGCCTGGAGTGAAGATTCAGGGAAGAATTCACCCCTCCACTTT
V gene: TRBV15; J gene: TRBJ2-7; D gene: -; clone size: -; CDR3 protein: CATSRDGGLSYEQYF; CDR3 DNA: TGTGCCACCAGCAGAGATGGGGGGTTATCCTACGAGCAGTACTTC
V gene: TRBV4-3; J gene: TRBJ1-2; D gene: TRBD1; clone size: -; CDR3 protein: CASSPTSGQHGYTF; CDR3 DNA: TGCGCCAGCAGCCCCACTTCGGGACAGCATGGCTACACCTTC
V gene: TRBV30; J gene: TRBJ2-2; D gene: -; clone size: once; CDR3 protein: CAWSVIQGMNTGELFF; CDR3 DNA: TGTGCCTGGAGTGTGATTCAGGGGATGAACACCGGGGAGCTGTTTTTT
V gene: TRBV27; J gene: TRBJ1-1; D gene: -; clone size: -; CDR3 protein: CASSLLSGNTEAFF; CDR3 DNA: TGTGCCAGCAGTTTATTATCAGGGAACACTGAAGCTTTCTTT
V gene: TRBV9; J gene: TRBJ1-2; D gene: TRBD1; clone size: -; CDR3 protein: CASSVAGQNYGYTF; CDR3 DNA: TGTGCCAGCAGCGTAGCGGGACAGAACTATGGCTACACCTTC
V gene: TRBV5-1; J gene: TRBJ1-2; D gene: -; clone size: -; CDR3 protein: CATHPGTANYGYTF; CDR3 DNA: TGCGCCACCCATCCGGGTACAGCTAACTATGGCTACACCTTC
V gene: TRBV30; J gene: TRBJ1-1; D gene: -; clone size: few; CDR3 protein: CASEGGDTEAFF; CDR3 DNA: TGTGCCTCCGAGGGAGGGGACACTGAAGCTTTCTTT
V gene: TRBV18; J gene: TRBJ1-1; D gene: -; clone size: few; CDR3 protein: CASSPPGVNTEAFF; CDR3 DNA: TGTGCCAGCTCACCACCAGGAGTGAACACTGAAGCTTTCTTT
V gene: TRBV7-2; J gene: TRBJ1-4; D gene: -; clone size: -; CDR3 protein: CASSLAGGGRTNEKLFF; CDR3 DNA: TGTGCCAGCAGCTTAGCTGGTGGGGGCAGAACTAATGAAAAACTGTTTTTT
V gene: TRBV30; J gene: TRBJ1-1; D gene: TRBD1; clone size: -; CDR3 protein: CAWSVGQATPLNTEAFF; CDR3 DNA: TGTGCCTGGAGTGTGGGACAGGCGACCCCTTTGAACACTGAAGCTTTCTTT
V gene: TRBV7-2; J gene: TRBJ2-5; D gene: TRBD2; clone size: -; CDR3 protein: CASIQAGGEETQYF; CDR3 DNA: TGTGCCAGCATCCAAGCGGGGGGTGAGGAGACCCAGTACTTC
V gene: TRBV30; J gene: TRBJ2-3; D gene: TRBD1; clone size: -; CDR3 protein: CAWTGQGTDTQYF; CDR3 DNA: TGTGCCTGGACGGGACAGGGAACAGATACGCAGTATTTT
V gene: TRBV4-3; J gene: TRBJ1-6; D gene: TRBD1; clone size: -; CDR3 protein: CASSQETGGLNSPLHF; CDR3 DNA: TGCGCCAGCAGCCAAGAGACAGGGGGATTGAATTCACCCCTCCACTTT
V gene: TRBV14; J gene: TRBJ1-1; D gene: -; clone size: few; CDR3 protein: CASSLPRRGVNTEAFF; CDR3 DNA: TGTGCCAGCAGCCTCCCTCGGAGAGGGGTGAACACTGAAGCTTTCTTT
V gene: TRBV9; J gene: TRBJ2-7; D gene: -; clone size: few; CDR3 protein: CASSDGIAQYF; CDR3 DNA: TGTGCCAGCAGCGATGGTATTGCGCAGTACTTC
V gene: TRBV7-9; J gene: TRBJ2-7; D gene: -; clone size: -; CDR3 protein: CASSRTNYEQYF; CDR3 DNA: TGTGCCAGCAGCCGGACCAACTACGAGCAGTACTTC
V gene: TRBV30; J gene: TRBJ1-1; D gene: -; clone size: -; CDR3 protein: CAWSVRRETEAFF; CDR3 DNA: TGTGCCTGGAGTGTACGGCGGGAGACTGAAGCTTTCTTT
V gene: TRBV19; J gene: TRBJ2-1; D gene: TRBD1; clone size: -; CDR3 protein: CASRTDRASYNEQFF; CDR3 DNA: TGTGCCAGTAGGACGGACAGGGCCTCCTACAATGAGCAGTTCTTC
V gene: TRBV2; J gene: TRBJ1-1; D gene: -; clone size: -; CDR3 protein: CASYYRVRTEAFF; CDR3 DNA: TGTGCCAGCTACTACAGGGTTAGGACTGAAGCTTTCTTT
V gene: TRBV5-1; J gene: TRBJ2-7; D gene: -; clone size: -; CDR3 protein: CASSLGDASYEQYF; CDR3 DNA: TGCGCCAGCAGCTTGGGGGACGCCTCTTACGAGCAGTACTTC
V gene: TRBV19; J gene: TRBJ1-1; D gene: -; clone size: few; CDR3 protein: CASSIGGDNKATEAFF; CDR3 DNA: TGTGCCAGTAGTATAGGGGGCGACAACAAGGCCACTGAAGCTTTCTTT
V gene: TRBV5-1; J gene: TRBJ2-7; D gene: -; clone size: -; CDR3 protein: CASSQGLEEQYF; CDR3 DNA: TGCGCCAGCAGCCAGGGCCTGGAGGAGCAGTACTTC
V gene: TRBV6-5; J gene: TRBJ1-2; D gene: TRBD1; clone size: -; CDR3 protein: CASSYSGTGSYGYTF; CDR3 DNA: TGTGCCAGCAGTTACTCCGGGACAGGGTCCTATGGCTACACCTTC
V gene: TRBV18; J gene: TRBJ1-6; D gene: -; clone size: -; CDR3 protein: CASSPRNSPLHF; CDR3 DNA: TGTGCCAGCTCACCCCGAAATTCACCCCTCCACTTT
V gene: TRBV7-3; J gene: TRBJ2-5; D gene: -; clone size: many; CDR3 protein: CASSLTGGPSSSQYF; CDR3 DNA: TGTGCCAGCAGCTTAACTGGGGGACCTTCATCGTCCCAGTACTTC
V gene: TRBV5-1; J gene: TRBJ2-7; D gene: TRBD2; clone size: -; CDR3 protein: CASTFSGGSYEQYF; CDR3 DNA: TGCGCCAGCACCTTTAGCGGGGGATCCTACGAGCAGTACTTC
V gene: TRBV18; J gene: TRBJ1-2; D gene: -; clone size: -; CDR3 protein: CASSPNSGTTGLGYTF; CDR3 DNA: TGTGCCAGCTCACCGAATTCCGGGACCACAGGGCTTGGCTACACCTTC
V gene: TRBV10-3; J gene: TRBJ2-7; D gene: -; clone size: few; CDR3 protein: CAIRGAGSEQYF; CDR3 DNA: TGTGCCATCAGGGGGGCAGGTAGCGAGCAGTACTTC
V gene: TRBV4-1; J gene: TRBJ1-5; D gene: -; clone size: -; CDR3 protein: CASSQTVPGPGPQHF; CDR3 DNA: TGCGCCAGCAGCCAAACCGTCCCAGGGCCTGGACCCCAGCATTTT
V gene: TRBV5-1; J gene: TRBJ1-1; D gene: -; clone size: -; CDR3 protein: CASSFRRNTMNTEAFF; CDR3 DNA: TGCGCCAGCAGCTTCCGGCGGAATACAATGAACACTGAAGCTTTCTTT
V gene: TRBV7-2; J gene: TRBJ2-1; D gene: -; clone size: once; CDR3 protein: CASSLGWAYNEQFF; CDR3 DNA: TGTGCCAGCAGCTTAGGTTGGGCCTACAATGAGCAGTTCTTC
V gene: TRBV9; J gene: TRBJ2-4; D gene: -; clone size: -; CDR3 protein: CASSVGNAKNIQYF; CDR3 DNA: TGTGCCAGCAGCGTAGGGAACGCCAAAAACATTCAGTACTTC
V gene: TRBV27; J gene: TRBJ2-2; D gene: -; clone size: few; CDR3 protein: CASSPPRQNTGELFF; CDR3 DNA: TGTGCCAGCAGTCCCCCCAGACAGAACACCGGGGAGCTGTTTTTT
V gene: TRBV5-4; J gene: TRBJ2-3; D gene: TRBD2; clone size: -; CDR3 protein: CASSLLGGDEYTQYF; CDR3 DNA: TGTGCCAGCAGCTTGCTTGGGGGGGACGAATATACGCAGTATTTT
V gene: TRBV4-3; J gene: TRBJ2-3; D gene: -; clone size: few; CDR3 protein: CASSQVPQEDTQYF; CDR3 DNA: TGCGCCAGCAGCCAAGTTCCCCAGGAGGATACGCAGTATTTT
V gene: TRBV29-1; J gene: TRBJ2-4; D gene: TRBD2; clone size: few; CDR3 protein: CSASTGTSLQYF; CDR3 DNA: TGCAGCGCCTCGACCGGGACTAGCCTTCAGTACTTC
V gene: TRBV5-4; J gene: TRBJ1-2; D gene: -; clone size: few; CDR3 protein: CASSTTDYGYTF; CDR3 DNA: TGTGCCAGCAGCACGACAGACTATGGCTACACCTTC